The entry below describes one T cell receptor beta chain. What it recognizes is unknown. The assay ran at deep level. Sequencing was performed with immunoSEQ multiplex PCR; in TCRdb, only in-frame clones are kept and a portion is missing. The sample lists about 2,100,000 clones, roughly 91% occurring once. The germline V gene has CDR1 MNHNS and CDR2 SASEGT. The CDR3 totals 14 residues. Trimming removed 7 bases at V and 6 bases at J, with 19 bases between. Terminally differentiated effector memory CD45RA+ cells were excluded by CCR7 positive selection of CD45RO-negative cells. This specimen belongs to a study of shared clonotypes between healthy human individuals. Findings and caveats of the study: Among four donors, approximately 5% of naive CD4 clonotypes were found in common.

Sequenced input: naive CD8+ T cells from PBMCs. The chain has TRBV6-1 and TRBJ2-7, with D possibly matching TRBD2 (6 bases). This TCR derives from a man between 18 and 35 years old in good health. Some clones in this sample may be carry-over from other donors' samples. In DNA, the CDR3 is TGTGCCAGCATCTGGGGGTGGGGGGACGGCGAGCAGTACTTC. Encoded protein: CASIWGWGDGEQYF.